These 28 T cell receptor beta chains were all obtained from the same sample, sequenced in a study of T cells after posttransplantation cyclophosphamide. Repertoires were generated with immunoSEQ multiplex PCR, while TCRdb's copy carries only in-frame clones and drops some. The table records thousands of clones without singletons, the ten largest covering about a third. Cyclophosphamide on days +3 and +4 followed busulfan-fludarabine conditioning and a marrow graft. This material consisted of PBMCs, taken after allogeneic stem cell transplant with posttransplant cyclophosphamide. These receptors came from a young adult male patient who received an allogeneic stem cell transplant from a related donor, was CMV-positive, and had acute GVHD only. Some T cells may be supplied by the graft donor.

This clone was detected many times. This rearrangement joins TRBV30 to TRBJ2-7; 9 nucleotides align to TRBD1. This CDR3 is built from 13 residues. The junction had 3 bases not matched to a gene; V was cut back by 3 bases and J by 3 bases. In germline, CDR1 is GTSNPN, CDR2 SVGIG (reference sequence). CDR3 sequence (DNA): TGTGCCTGGAGCGGGGGACAGGGCTACGAGCAGTACTTC. It codes for CAWSGGQGYEQYF. The full variable domain, completed using reference TRBV30 and TRBJ2-7, is SQTIHQWPATLVQPVGSPLSLECTVEGTSNPNLYWYRQAAGRGLQLLFYSVGIGQISSEVPQNLSASRPQDRQFILSSKKLLLSDSGFYLCAWSGGQGYEQYFGPGTRLTVT.

The sample holds many counts of this clone. V usage is TRBV6-2 or TRBV6-3 and J usage is TRBJ1-5, with 9 bases that match TRBD1. With 5 bases clipped from V and 3 bases from J, the junction kept 14 bases outside the gene matches. The germline V gene has CDR1 MNHEY and CDR2 SVGEGT. This CDR3 contains 18 residues. CDR3 in DNA: TGTGCCAGCAGTCCTTCGGACTCCCGGGACAGGGACAATCAGCCCCAGCATTTT. It translates to CASSPSDSRDRDNQPQHF.

Many counts were recorded for this clone. This rearrangement joins TRBV7-9 to TRBJ2-1; 9 nucleotides line up with TRBD1. J was trimmed by 8 bases and V by 5 bases; bases with no gene match: 7. Germline CDR1 is SEHNR and CDR2 is FQNEAQ (reference sequence). The CDR3 length is 14 residues. CDR3 DNA sequence: TGTGCCAGCAGCCGTACAGGGGGCTGGTATGAGCAGTTCTTC. As protein: CASSRTGGWYEQFF. Combining the CDR3 with reference TRBV7-9 and TRBJ2-1 gives the whole variable domain DTGVSQNPRHKITKRGQNVTFRCDPISEHNRLYWYRQTLGQGPEFLTYFQNEAQLEKSRLLSDRFSAERPKGSFSTLEIQRTEQGDSAMYLCASSRTGGWYEQFFGPGTRLTVL.

This clone was observed at least ten times. The chain uses TRBV5-1 and TRBJ1-5; D is uncertain. The germline CDR1 and CDR2 sequences are SGHRS and YFSETQ. The CDR3 consists of 15 residues. V was pared by 0 bases and J by 5 bases, with 12 bases between. The CDR3 coding sequence is TGCGCCAGCAGCTTGGTGGGCAGGCCGGATCAGCCCCAGCATTTT. Its protein is CASSLVGRPDQPQHF.

This clone is classed as medium-sized. The gene calls are TRBV5-1 and TRBJ1-6; no clear D. Germline-derived CDR1 and CDR2 are SGHRS and YFSETQ. The germline V and J ends were trimmed by 4 bases and 5 bases, with 13 bases remaining between them. This CDR3 spans 15 amino acids. DNA for the CDR3: TGCGCCAGCAGCGCCGACGGGGTAAATAATTCACCCCTCCACTTT. It codes for CASSADGVNNSPLHF.

The table lists this clone with many counts. The chain has TRBV30 and TRBJ2-1; 9 bases line up with TRBD1. Germline V gene sequence: CDR1 GTSNPN, CDR2 SVGIG (reference sequence). The junction had 1 base not matched to a gene; V was cut back by 1 base and J by 3 bases. The CDR3 is 14 amino acids. The CDR3 region is CAWSGGQGYNEQFF. CDR3 nucleotide sequence: TGTGCCTGGAGTGGGGGACAGGGCTACAATGAGCAGTTCTTC.

The sample holds many counts of this clone. The chain's CDR3 is CATSRVPLGGTDTQYF. The CDR3 DNA follows: TGTGCCACCAGCAGAGTTCCCCTAGGGGGCACAGATACGCAGTATTTT. The rearrangement joins TRBV15 to TRBJ2-3; perhaps TRBD1 as D (5 bases). The ends were cut back, 1 base at V and 1 base at J, with 12 bases in the middle. Germline CDR1 reads LNHNV; CDR2 reads YYDKDF (reference sequence). The CDR3 spans 16 residues.

This clone counts as medium-sized. This chain links TRBV11-3 with TRBJ2-1; D perhaps matches TRBD2 (6 bases). This CDR3 spans 12 amino acids. Trimming cost V 8 bases and J 5 bases, with 10 bases left between them. Germline CDR1 SGHNT, CDR2 YENEEA. CDR3 in amino acids: CASAGWDNEQFF. CDR3 bases: TGTGCCAGCGCGGGGTGGGACAATGAGCAGTTCTTC.

This clone occurred many times. The CDR3 bases are TGTGTTTCGGGACTAGCGGGGAGAAATGAGCAGTTCTTC. The encoded protein is CVSGLAGRNEQFF. The genes are TRBV7-9 and TRBJ2-1, with 13 bases fitting TRBD2. The germline gives CDR1 SEHNR, CDR2 FQNEAQ (reference sequence). The CDR3 contains 13 residues. Full variable domain (missing parts from reference TRBV7-9 and TRBJ2-1): DTGVSQNPRHKITKRGQNVTFRCDPISEHNRLYWYRQTLGQGPEFLTYFQNEAQLEKSRLLSDRFSAERPKGSFSTLEIQRTEQGDSAMYLCVSGLAGRNEQFFGPGTRLTVL.

This clone came up many times. V and J are TRBV5-1 and TRBJ1-1, with 7 bases lining up with TRBD1. Germline assignment: CDR1 SGHRS and CDR2 YFSETQ. V gave up 2 bases and J gave up 0 bases; unmatched junction bases: 4. The CDR3 consists of 15 residues. The CDR3, as DNA: TGCGCCAGCAGCTTACGACAGGGCATGAACACTGAAGCTTTCTTT. Amino acids: CASSLRQGMNTEAFF.

There are many counts of this clone. This chain links TRBV7-8 with TRBJ1-4; 11 bases fit TRBD1. V was pared by 2 bases and J by 8 bases, with 10 bases of the junction left unmatched. Germline CDR1 SGHVS, CDR2 FQNEAQ. This CDR3 has 17 residues. In DNA form, the CDR3 reads TGTGCCAGCAGCTTAACCCGGACAGGGGGCGATGGAGAAAAACTGTTTTTT. Translation gives CASSLTRTGGDGEKLFF.

This clone was counted ten times or more. The genes are TRBV6-2 or TRBV6-3 and TRBJ2-7; D possibly corresponds to TRBD1 (7 bases). CDR1 MNHEY and CDR2 SVGEGT come from the germline V gene. The length of the CDR3 is 13 residues. V lost 6 bases to trimming and J lost 11 bases, with 20 bases between them. The CDR3 protein is CASSPRPTGEEYF. CDR3 DNA sequence: TGTGCCAGCAGCCCTCGCCCAACAGGGGAGGAGTACTTC.

This clone was recorded many times. The rearrangement uses TRBV30 and TRBJ2-7, with D perhaps TRBD2 (5 bases). The V end lost 0 bases, the J end lost 6 bases, and 15 bases lay between the germline ends. Germline loops: CDR1 GTSNPN, CDR2 SVGIG (reference sequence). The CDR3 is made up of 14 amino acids. In nucleotides, the CDR3 is TGTGCCTGGAGTGTAGGGCTAGCCACCGCCGAGCAGTACTTC. Amino acids: CAWSVGLATAEQYF.

This clone has a count of ten or more. The chain joins TRBV7-7 to TRBJ2-3; TRBD1 agrees at 9 bases. Losses at the gene ends were 3 bases for V and 4 bases for J; bases not matched to a gene: 5. Germline V gene sequence: CDR1 SSHAT, CDR2 FNYEAQ (reference sequence). CDR3 size: 15 residues. This chain's CDR3 is CASSLGTGRSDTQYF. The CDR3 bases are TGTGCCAGCAGCTTGGGGACAGGGAGATCAGATACGCAGTATTTT. Full variable domain (outside the CDR3, taken from reference TRBV7-7 and TRBJ2-3): GAGVSQSPRYKVTKRGQDVTLRCDPISSHATLYWYQQALGQGPEFLTYFNYEAQPDKSGLPSDRFSAERPEGSISTLTIQRTEQRDSAMYRCASSLGTGRSDTQYFGPGTRLTVL.

This clone was seen ten or more times. The rearrangement joins TRBV18 to TRBJ1-4, with TRBD1 matching 7 bases. CDR1 and CDR2 from the germline V gene are KGHSH and LQKENI. With 6 bases clipped from V and 4 bases from J, the junction kept 5 bases outside the gene matches. This CDR3 is 14 amino acids long. CDR3 protein: CASSQGQNNEKLFF. The CDR3 DNA is TGTGCCAGCTCTCAGGGACAGAATAATGAAAAACTGTTTTTT.

In its sample, this clone was seen many times. The chain uses TRBV24-1 and TRBJ1-5, with 8 bases identical to TRBD1. The germline V gene encodes CDR1 KGHDR and CDR2 SFDVKD. The trim removed 8 bases at V and 2 bases at J, leaving 7 bases unmatched. The CDR3 consists of 15 residues. CDR3 amino acids: CATTPGQAGNQPQHF. In nucleotides, the CDR3 is TGTGCCACCACCCCGGGACAGGCCGGCAATCAGCCCCAGCATTTT.

This clone is medium-sized by share. The genes are TRBV6-5 and TRBJ1-1, with D unresolved. From germline, CDR1 is MNHEY and CDR2 SVGAGI. The CDR3 is 13 residues long. V was pared by 3 bases and J by 5 bases, with 10 bases between. CDR3 coding DNA: TGTGCCAGCAGTTATACTTATCTTACTGAAGCTTTCTTT. Its translation is CASSYTYLTEAFF.

This clone was seen more than once but under ten times. V and J are TRBV18 and TRBJ2-7, with D possibly TRBD1 on 5 matching bases. Germline V lookup: CDR1 KGHSH, CDR2 LQKENI. The length of the CDR3 is 13 residues. Trimming cost V 6 bases and J 4 bases, with 13 bases left between them. The CDR3 region is CASSIDSPYEQYF. DNA of the CDR3: TGTGCCAGCTCCATCGACAGTCCGTACGAGCAGTACTTC.

This clone was recorded at least ten times. Here the CDR3 reads CAISEPTGGETQYF. CDR3 DNA: TGTGCCATCAGTGAGCCGACAGGGGGAGAGACCCAGTACTTC. This chain uses TRBV10-3 with TRBJ2-5; TRBD1 matches at 9 bases. The germline gives CDR1 ENHRY, CDR2 SYGVKD. The CDR3 spans 14 residues. V was pared by 2 bases and J by 4 bases, with 2 bases of the junction left unmatched.

This clone was observed many times. The gene calls are TRBV28 and TRBJ2-1; 7 positions match TRBD2. The CDR3 consists of 15 residues. The V gene end was trimmed by 1 base and the J gene end by 10 bases; junction bases not matched to a gene: 10. The germline CDR1 and CDR2 sequences are MDHEN and SYDVKM. This CDR3 reads CASSLLGGGTVEQFF. CDR3 DNA: TGTGCCAGCAGTTTATTGGGGGGAGGGACTGTCGAGCAGTTCTTC.

This clone came up many times. The chain couples TRBV27 to TRBJ1-5, with 11 bases aligning to TRBD1. The CDR3 is made up of 15 amino acids. Trimming at V came to 7 bases and at J to 6 bases, leaving 8 bases not matched to a gene. From germline, CDR1 is MNHEY and CDR2 SMNVEV (reference sequence). DNA of the CDR3: TGTGCCAGCATTGAGGACAGGGGGCTTTCTCAGCCCCAGCATTTT. It translates to CASIEDRGLSQPQHF.

This clone was seen many times. This chain connects TRBV4-2 to TRBJ2-3, with D possibly TRBD2 on 6 matching bases. This CDR3 is built from 16 residues. Trimming stripped 4 bases from V and 3 bases from J, with 17 bases between. Germline V gene data show CDR1 as LGHNA and CDR2 as YNFKEQ. The CDR3: CASSLGVGDSTDTQYF. DNA of the CDR3: TGTGCCAGCAGCCTCGGAGTGGGGGACTCTACAGATACGCAGTATTTT.

This clone was observed many times. The chain combines TRBV6-1 with TRBJ1-4; perhaps TRBD1 as D (5 bases). This CDR3 region has 12 residues. The V end was cut by 10 bases, the J end by 4 bases, with 10 bases between. CDR1 MNHNS and CDR2 SASEGT come from the germline V gene. This chain's CDR3 is CANTGLNEKLFF. As DNA, the CDR3 is TGTGCCAACACGGGACTTAATGAAAAACTGTTTTTT.

This clone was seen ten or more times. The genes are TRBV18 and TRBJ2-6; 9 positions match TRBD1. V was pared by 1 base and J by 1 base, with 5 bases of the junction left unmatched. There are 18 residues in the CDR3. Germline CDR1 and CDR2: KGHSH and LQKENI. CDR3 nucleotides: TGTGCCAGCTCACCACAGACAGGGGGGGTGTCTGGGGCCAACGTCCTGACTTTC. This translates into CASSPQTGGVSGANVLTF.

This clone was counted at least ten times. DNA for the CDR3: TGTGCCAGCAGCACGCGGGTGGACAGGGGCGAGCAGTACTTC. This codes for CASSTRVDRGEQYF. The V gene is TRBV7-2, the J gene TRBJ2-7; 9 bases fit TRBD1. Looked up from germline, CDR1 is SGHTA and CDR2 is FQGNSA. The CDR3 totals 14 residues. V gave up 5 bases and J gave up 6 bases; unmatched junction bases: 8. The variable domain in full, completed from reference TRBV7-2 and TRBJ2-7, reads GAGVSQSPSNKVTEKGKDVELRCDPISGHTALYWYRQSLGQGLEFLIYFQGNSAPDKSGLPSDRFSAERTGGSVSTLTIQRTQQEDSAVYLCASSTRVDRGEQYFGPGTRLTVT.

This clone was counted ten times or more. This chain links TRBV11-3 with TRBJ2-3; D possibly corresponds to TRBD2 (6 bases). Trimming took off 2 bases at V and 4 bases at J, with 10 bases between the two ends. Germline V gene sequence: CDR1 SGHNT, CDR2 YENEEA. The CDR3 consists of 14 residues. CDR3 residues: CASSLRGYSDTQYF. The DNA of the CDR3 is TGTGCCAGCAGCTTACGGGGGTACTCAGATACGCAGTATTTT.

This clone occurred many times. Here the CDR3 reads CASRRDTGELFF. The CDR3 bases are TGCGCCAGCAGGCGGGACACCGGGGAGCTGTTTTTT. The V and J genes are TRBV5-1 and TRBJ2-2, with a tentative D call TRBD2 (5 bases). The CDR3 is made up of 12 amino acids. The germline gives CDR1 SGHRS, CDR2 YFSETQ. Trimming took off 5 bases at V and 3 bases at J, with 5 bases between the two ends.

By frequency in the sample, this clone is medium-sized. This chain links TRBV10-3 with TRBJ1-1, with D unclear. V was trimmed by 5 bases and J by 3 bases, leaving 19 bases between them. The CDR3 has 16 amino acids. The germline V gene has CDR1 ENHRY and CDR2 SYGVKD. The CDR3 region has the DNA TGTGCCATCAGTAAAGTCCCCGGAGGGCCCGACACTGAAGCTTTCTTT. Its translation: CAISKVPGGPDTEAFF.